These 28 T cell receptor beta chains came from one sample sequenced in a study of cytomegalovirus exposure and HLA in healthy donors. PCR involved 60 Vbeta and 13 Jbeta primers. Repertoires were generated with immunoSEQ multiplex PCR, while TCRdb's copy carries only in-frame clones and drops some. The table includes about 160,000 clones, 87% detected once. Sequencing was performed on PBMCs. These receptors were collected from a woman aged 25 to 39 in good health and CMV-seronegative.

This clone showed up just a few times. The CDR3 nucleotides read TGTGCCAGCAGGGGGACAGGGACCTACGAGCAGTACTTC. Protein product: CASRGTGTYEQYF. The chain uses TRBV6-1 and TRBJ2-7, with TRBD1 matching over 9 bases. The CDR3 sequence is 13 residues long. The germline V gene has CDR1 MNHNS and CDR2 SASEGT. Trimming cost V 6 bases and J 2 bases; bases outside gene matches: 2.

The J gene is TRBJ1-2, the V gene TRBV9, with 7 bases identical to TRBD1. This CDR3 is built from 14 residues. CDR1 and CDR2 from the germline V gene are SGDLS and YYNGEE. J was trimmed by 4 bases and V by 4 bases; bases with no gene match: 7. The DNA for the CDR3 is TGTGCCAGCAGCCCGAGGGGACAGTCCTATGGCTACACCTTC. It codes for CASSPRGQSYGYTF.

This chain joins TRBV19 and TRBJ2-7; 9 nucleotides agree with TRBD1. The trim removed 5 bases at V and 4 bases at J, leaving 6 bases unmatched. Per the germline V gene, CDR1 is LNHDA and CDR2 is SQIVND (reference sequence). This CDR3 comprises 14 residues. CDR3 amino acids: CASSPTGTGYEQYF. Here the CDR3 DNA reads TGTGCCAGTAGTCCAACCGGGACAGGGTACGAGCAGTACTTC.

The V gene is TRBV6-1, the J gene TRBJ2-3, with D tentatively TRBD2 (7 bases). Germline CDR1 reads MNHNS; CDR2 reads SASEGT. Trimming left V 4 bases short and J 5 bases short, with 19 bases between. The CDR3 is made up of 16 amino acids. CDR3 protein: CASSVPRGAFIDTQYF. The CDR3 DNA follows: TGTGCCAGCAGTGTCCCCCGGGGGGCGTTTATAGATACGCAGTATTTT.

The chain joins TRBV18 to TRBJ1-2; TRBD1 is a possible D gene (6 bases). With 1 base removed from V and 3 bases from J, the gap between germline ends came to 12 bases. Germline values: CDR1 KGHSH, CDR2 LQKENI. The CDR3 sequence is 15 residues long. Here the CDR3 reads CASSPRDRSDYGYTF. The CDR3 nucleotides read TGTGCCAGCTCACCACGTGACAGGTCGGACTATGGCTACACCTTC.

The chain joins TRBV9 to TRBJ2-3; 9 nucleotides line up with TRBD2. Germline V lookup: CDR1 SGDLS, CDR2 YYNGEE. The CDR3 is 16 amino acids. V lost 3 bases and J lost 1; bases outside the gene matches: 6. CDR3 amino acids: CASSALAGARTDTQYF. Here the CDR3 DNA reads TGTGCCAGCAGCGCTTTAGCGGGGGCCCGCACAGATACGCAGTATTTT.

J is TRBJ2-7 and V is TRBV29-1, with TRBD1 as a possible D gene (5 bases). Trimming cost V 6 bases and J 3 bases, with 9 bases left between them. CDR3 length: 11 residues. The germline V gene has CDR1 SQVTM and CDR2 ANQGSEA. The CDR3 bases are TGCAGCGTCCTAGGGGTCTACGAGCAGTACTTC. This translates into CSVLGVYEQYF.

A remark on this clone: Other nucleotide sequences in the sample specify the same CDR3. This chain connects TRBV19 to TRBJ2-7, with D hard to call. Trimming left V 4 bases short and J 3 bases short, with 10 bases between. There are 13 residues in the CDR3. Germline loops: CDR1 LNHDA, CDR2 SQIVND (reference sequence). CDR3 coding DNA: TGTGCCAGTAGTAGGCAGATAAGCTACGAGCAGTACTTC. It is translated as CASSRQISYEQYF. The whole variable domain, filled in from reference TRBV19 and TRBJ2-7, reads DGGITQSPKYLFRKEGQNVTLSCEQNLNHDAMYWYRQDPGQGLRLIYYSQIVNDFQKGDIAEGYSVSREKKESFPLTVTSAQKNPTAFYLCASSRQISYEQYFGPGTRLTVT.

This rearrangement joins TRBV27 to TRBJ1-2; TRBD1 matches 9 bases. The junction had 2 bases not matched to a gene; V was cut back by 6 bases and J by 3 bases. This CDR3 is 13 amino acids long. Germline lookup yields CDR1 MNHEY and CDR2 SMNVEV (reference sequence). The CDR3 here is CASRRTGDYGYTF. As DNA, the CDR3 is TGTGCCAGCAGAAGGACAGGGGACTATGGCTACACCTTC.

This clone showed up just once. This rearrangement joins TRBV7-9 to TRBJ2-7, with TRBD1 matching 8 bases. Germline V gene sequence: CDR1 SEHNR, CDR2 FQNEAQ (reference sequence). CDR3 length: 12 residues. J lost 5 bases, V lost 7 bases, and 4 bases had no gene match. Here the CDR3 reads CASNPTGDEQYF. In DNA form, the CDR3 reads TGTGCCAGCAACCCGACAGGGGACGAGCAGTACTTC. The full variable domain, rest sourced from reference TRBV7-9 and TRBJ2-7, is DTGVSQNPRHKITKRGQNVTFRCDPISEHNRLYWYRQTLGQGPEFLTYFQNEAQLEKSRLLSDRFSAERPKGSFSTLEIQRTEQGDSAMYLCASNPTGDEQYFGPGTRLTVT.

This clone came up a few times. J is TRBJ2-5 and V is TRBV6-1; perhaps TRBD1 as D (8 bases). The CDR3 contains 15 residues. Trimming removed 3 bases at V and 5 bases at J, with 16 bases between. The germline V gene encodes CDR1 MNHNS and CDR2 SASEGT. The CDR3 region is CASSESQGGMETQYF. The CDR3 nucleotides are TGTGCCAGCAGTGAGTCACAGGGGGGGATGGAGACCCAGTACTTC.

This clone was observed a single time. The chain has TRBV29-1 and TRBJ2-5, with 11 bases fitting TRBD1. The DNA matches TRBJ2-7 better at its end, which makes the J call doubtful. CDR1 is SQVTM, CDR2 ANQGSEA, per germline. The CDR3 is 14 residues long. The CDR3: CSVESGQGAYEQYF. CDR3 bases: TGCAGCGTTGAATCGGGACAGGGGGCCTACGAGCAGTACTTC.

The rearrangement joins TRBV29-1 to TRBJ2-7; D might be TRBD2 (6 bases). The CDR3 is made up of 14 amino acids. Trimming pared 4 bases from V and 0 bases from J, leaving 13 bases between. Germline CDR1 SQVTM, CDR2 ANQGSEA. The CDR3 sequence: CSVGGAGSSYEQYF. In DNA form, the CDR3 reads TGCAGCGTTGGCGGGGCAGGGAGCTCCTACGAGCAGTACTTC.

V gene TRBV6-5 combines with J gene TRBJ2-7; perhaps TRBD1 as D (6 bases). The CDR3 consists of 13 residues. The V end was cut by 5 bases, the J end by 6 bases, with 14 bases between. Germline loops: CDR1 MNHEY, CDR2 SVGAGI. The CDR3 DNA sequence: TGTGCCAGCAGTCCCCGACAGGCCGTCGAGCAGTACTTC. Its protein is CASSPRQAVEQYF.

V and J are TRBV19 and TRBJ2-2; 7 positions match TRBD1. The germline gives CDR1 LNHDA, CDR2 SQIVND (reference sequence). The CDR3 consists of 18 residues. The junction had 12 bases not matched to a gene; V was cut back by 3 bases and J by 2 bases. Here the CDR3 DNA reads TGTGCCAGTAGTATCCGCGGTGTGGGACAGCAAAACACCGGGGAGCTGTTTTTT. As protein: CASSIRGVGQQNTGELFF.

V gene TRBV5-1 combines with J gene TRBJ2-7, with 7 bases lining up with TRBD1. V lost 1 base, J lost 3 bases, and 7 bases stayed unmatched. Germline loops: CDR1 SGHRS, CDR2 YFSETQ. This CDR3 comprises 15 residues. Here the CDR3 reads CASSLRAGGDYEQYF. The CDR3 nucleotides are TGCGCCAGCAGCTTGAGGGCAGGGGGTGACTACGAGCAGTACTTC.

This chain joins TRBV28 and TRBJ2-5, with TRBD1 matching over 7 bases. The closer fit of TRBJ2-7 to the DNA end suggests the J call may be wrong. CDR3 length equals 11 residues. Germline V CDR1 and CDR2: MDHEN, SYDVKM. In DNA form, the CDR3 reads TGTGCCAGCGGGACAGCCTACGAGCAGTACTTC. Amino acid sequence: CASGTAYEQYF.

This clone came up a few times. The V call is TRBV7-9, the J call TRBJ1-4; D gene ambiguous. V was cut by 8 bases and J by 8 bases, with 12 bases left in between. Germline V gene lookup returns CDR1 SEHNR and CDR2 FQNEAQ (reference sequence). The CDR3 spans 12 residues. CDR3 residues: CASCGSGEKLFF. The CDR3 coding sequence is TGTGCCAGCTGTGGGAGTGGCGAAAAACTGTTTTTT.

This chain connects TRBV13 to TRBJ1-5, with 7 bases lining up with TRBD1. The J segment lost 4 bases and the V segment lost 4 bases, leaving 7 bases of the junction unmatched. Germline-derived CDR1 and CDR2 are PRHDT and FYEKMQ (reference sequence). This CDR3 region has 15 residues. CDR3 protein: CASSSGGGQNQPQHF. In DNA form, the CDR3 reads TGTGCCAGCAGCTCCGGGGGGGGACAGAATCAGCCCCAGCATTTT.

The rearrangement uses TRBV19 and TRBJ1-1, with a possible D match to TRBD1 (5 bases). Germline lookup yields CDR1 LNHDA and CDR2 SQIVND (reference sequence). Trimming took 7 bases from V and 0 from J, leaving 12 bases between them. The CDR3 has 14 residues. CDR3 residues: CASIPGDLNTEAFF. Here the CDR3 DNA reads TGTGCCAGTATCCCCGGGGACTTGAACACTGAAGCTTTCTTT.

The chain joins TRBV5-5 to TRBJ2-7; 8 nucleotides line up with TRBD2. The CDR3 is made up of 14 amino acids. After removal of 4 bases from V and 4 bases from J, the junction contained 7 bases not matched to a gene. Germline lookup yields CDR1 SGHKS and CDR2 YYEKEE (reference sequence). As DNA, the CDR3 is TGTGCCAGCAGCGCGACGGGGGGGAGTTACGAGCAGTACTTC. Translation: CASSATGGSYEQYF.

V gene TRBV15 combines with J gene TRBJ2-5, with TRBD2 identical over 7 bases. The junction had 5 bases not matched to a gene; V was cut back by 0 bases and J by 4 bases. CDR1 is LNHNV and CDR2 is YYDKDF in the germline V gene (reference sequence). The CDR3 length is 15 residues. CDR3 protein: CATSRDGGSRETQYF. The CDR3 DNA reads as TGTGCCACCAGCAGAGACGGGGGGTCGCGAGAGACCCAGTACTTC.

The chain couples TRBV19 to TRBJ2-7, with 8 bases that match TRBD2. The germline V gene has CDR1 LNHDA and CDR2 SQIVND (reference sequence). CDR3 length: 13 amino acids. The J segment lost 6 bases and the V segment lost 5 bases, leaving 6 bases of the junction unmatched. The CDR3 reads CASSPREGLEQYF. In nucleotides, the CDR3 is TGTGCCAGTAGTCCACGGGAGGGCCTCGAGCAGTACTTC.

The CDR3 DNA is TGTGCCAGCAGCTTGAGGGGGAGTGTCGACGAGCAGTACTTC. Translation gives CASSLRGSVDEQYF. The rearrangement joins TRBV5-4 to TRBJ2-7, with D maybe TRBD1 (6 bases). Germline CDR1 is SGHNT and CDR2 is YYREEE (reference sequence). The CDR3 sequence is 14 residues long. The V end lost 1 base, the J end lost 5 bases, and 13 bases lay between the germline ends.

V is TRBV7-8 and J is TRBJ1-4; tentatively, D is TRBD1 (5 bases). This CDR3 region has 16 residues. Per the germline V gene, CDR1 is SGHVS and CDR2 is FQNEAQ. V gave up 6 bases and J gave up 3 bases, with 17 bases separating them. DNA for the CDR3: TGTGCCAGCAGTCCCCGTAGGGGACTGGCTAATGAAAAACTGTTTTTT. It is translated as CASSPRRGLANEKLFF.

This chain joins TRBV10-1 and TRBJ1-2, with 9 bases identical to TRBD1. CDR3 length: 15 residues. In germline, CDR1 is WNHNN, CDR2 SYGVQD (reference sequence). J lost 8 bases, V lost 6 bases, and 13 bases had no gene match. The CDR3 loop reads CASSDSLGQGGGYTF. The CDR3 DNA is TGCGCCAGCAGCGACTCATTGGGACAGGGAGGCGGCTACACCTTC.

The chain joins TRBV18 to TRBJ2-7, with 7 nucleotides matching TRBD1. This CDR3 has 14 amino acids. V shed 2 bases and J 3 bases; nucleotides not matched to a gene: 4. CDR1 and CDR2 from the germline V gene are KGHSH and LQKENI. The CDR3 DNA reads TGTGCCAGCTCACCAGGGCAGGGGGACTACGAGCAGTACTTC. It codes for CASSPGQGDYEQYF.

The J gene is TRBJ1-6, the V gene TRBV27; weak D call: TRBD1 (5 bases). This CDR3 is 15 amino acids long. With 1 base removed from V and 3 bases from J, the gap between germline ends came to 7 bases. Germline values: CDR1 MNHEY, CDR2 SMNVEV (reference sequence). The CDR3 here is CASSLWGGYNSPLHF. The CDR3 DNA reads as TGTGCCAGCAGTTTATGGGGGGGCTATAATTCACCCCTCCACTTT.